Listed below are T cell receptor beta chains from one sample, sequenced in a study of blood T cell repertoires in COVID-19. Produced via immunoSEQ multiplex PCR; TCRdb's table is partial and in-frame only. The sample records 300,000 to 400,000 clones, approximately 89% being singletons. Sequenced material: peripheral blood. The receptors stem from a woman between 45 and 60 years old who had recovered from COVID-19. Each CDR3 is given with its conserved first and last residue. Clone size is not always given. Where it is, it says once, few, many or a class for expanded clones.

v_gene | abundance | CDR3aa
TRBV9 | - | CASSADRDDYGYTF
TRBV27 | - | CASSLRSGNTIYF
TRBV10-3 | - | CASQGARADTQYF
TRBV28 | - | CASSLDGVVGYTF
TRBV9 | - | CASSVAATGLYEQYF
TRBV6-2/TRBV6-3 | - | CASSYTGGQYF
TRBV4-3 | once | CASSQDPGGRADTQYF
TRBV9 | once | CASSREEGARQETQYF
TRBV6-5 | once | CASSPTGGEEKLFF
TRBV5-1 | - | CASSTPPSGSSDEQYF
TRBV19 | - | CASSILGAEDNSPLHF
TRBV28 | - | CASSDGQGATTETQYF
TRBV23-1 | few | CASSQWGRSYQPQHF
TRBV19 | - | CASSISDSGQPQHF
TRBV5-4 | - | CASSSPPGLGSGELFF
TRBV29-1 | - | CSGGQVNEKLFF
TRBV7-2 | - | CASSPTGGLDSPLHF
TRBV27 | - | CASSSLDPNSPLHF
TRBV6-2/TRBV6-3 | - | CASSRRQGIMNTEAFF
TRBV28 | - | CASRPLVTGYNEKLFF
TRBV7-2 | few | CASSLAQGSMETQYF
TRBV18 | - | CASSPVRDTGELFF
TRBV19 | - | CASSAGWQETQYF
TRBV28 | - | CASTPGREVGYTF
TRBV28 | - | CASNLPRAGARPANYGYTF
TRBV21-1 | - | CASSLSGGPTPGELFF
TRBV19 | - | CASRETGGLETQYF
TRBV6-2/TRBV6-3 | - | CASSGLAGESSYEQYF
TRBV7-2 | - | CASSLVGAGRSYGYTF
TRBV2 | - | CASRRQGGQPQHF
TRBV3-1/TRBV3-2 | - | CASSQDLAGGSLKTQYF
TRBV30 | once | CAWSKAGTGELFF
TRBV28 | - | CASSLGGWETQYF
TRBV7-6 | - | CASSVASGSPGELFF
TRBV11-2 | - | CASSPDGSGPGTQYF
TRBV27 | - | CASSPASIGTGDEQYF
TRBV6-1 | - | CASSEHGQSNSPLHF
TRBV30 | - | CAWGTSWERLNTEAFF
TRBV29-1 | - | CSVEVAGGFNEQFF
TRBV5-1 | few | CASSFSGGAYNEQFF
TRBV9 | - | CASSVEGPGGSYNEQFF
TRBV7-2 | few | CASSLLSGVDNEQFF